This T cell receptor (beta chain) was profiled in a study of T cell responses to AZD1222 COVID-19 vaccine. Looked up from germline, CDR1 is MNHEY and CDR2 is SVGAGI. CDR3 length equals 15 residues. Trimming removed 5 bases from V and 9 bases from J, with 17 bases in between. Here immunoSEQ multiplex PCR was the method, and the copy in TCRdb shows in-frame clones only, minus some. The data contain about 190,000 clones, 85% to 95% of them singletons. This clone came up once. This material consisted of peripheral blood, taken on day 0 of AZD1222 vaccination. The chain combines TRBV6-5 with TRBJ1-6, with D possibly being TRBD1 (5 bases). This TCR was sampled from an adult in good health. CDR3 coding DNA: TGTGCCAGCAGTCGGGGACTCGCAAGGGGTTCACCCCTCCACTTT. Translation: CASSRGLARGSPLHF.